A selection of T cell receptor beta chains follows, all from one sample in a study. TCRdb keeps only in-frame clones here, not all; method: immunoSEQ multiplex PCR. Among 45,000 to 55,000 clones, roughly 93% were seen once, and the ten largest hold about 10%. Sequenced: PBMCs. The source is a middle-aged man with rheumatoid arthritis. The CDR3 runs from the conserved cysteine through the conserved F or W. The D gene is left open where the match is weak. Not every row has a clone size; where given, it reads once, few, many or a size class.

V	size	J	D	CDR3	DNA
TRBV19	-	TRBJ2-3	TRBD1	CASSAGTGARTDTQYF	TGTGCCAGTAGTGCCGGGACAGGGGCCCGCACAGATACGCAGTATTTT
TRBV30	once	TRBJ1-1	TRBD1	CAWSVLKRTGVGTFF	TGTGCCTGGAGTGTACTAAAGAGGACAGGGGTGGGGACTTTCTTT
TRBV2	-	TRBJ1-1	-	CASRLGQNLNTEAFF	TGTGCCAGCAGGCTAGGACAGAATTTGAACACTGAAGCTTTCTTT
TRBV11-2	few	TRBJ2-7	-	CASSQPGRWGNEQYF	TGTGCCAGCAGCCAACCGGGACGTTGGGGGAACGAGCAGTACTTC
TRBV4-3	-	TRBJ1-6	-	CASSQDSGTGRSYNSPLHF	TGCGCCAGCAGCCAAGATTCCGGCACAGGCCGCTCCTATAATTCACCCCTCCACTTT
TRBV4-1	-	TRBJ1-2	-	CASSHIARGDYGYTF	TGCGCCAGCAGCCACATCGCGAGGGGCGACTATGGCTACACCTTC
TRBV18	-	TRBJ2-5	-	CASSPGTPQETQYF	TGTGCCAGCTCACCGGGGACTCCTCAAGAGACCCAGTACTTC
TRBV7-9	-	TRBJ1-2	-	CASSPRGNGYTF	TGTGCCAGCAGCCCCCGGGGCAATGGCTACACCTTC
TRBV27	-	TRBJ2-7	-	CASSRGRGSYEQYF	TGTGCCAGCAGTAGGGGACGGGGCTCCTACGAGCAGTACTTC
TRBV7-6	-	TRBJ1-5	TRBD1	CASSLVSGGPNQPQHF	TGTGCCAGCAGCTTAGTCTCAGGGGGTCCCAATCAGCCCCAGCATTTT
TRBV29-1	-	TRBJ1-2	TRBD1	CSVEDVTGEIYGYTF	TGCAGCGTTGAAGATGTCACAGGGGAAATCTATGGCTACACCTTC
TRBV9	-	TRBJ1-1	-	CASSVGQSMNTEAFF	TGTGCCAGCAGCGTAGGTCAATCCATGAACACTGAAGCTTTCTTT
TRBV5-6	-	TRBJ1-1	-	CASSLRGTEAFF	TGTGCCAGCAGCTTGCGGGGGACTGAAGCTTTCTTT
TRBV5-1	-	TRBJ1-2	-	CASSLVGSAYGYTF	TGCGCCAGCAGCTTGGTGGGCAGCGCCTATGGCTACACCTTC
TRBV9	-	TRBJ2-1	TRBD2	CASSVETSGRDEQFF	TGTGCCAGCAGCGTAGAGACTAGCGGGAGGGATGAGCAGTTCTTC
TRBV6-4	-	TRBJ2-2	TRBD1	CASSPSRDRGRELFF	TGTGCCAGCAGCCCGTCCCGGGACAGGGGCCGGGAGCTGTTTTTT
TRBV11-2	-	TRBJ1-6	TRBD1	CASSSTGTGHNSPLHF	TGTGCCAGCAGCTCAACCGGGACAGGGCATAATTCACCCCTCCACTTT
TRBV5-1	-	TRBJ1-2	-	CASSFGARVGDGYTF	TGCGCCAGCAGCTTCGGGGCCAGGGTCGGGGATGGCTACACCTTC
TRBV3-1/TRBV3-2	few	TRBJ1-1	-	CASSQPGRMNTEAFF	TGTGCCAGCAGCCAACCCGGACGGATGAACACTGAAGCTTTCTTT
TRBV15	-	TRBJ1-1	-	CATSRSGVNTEAFF	TGTGCCACCAGCAGAAGTGGTGTAAACACTGAAGCTTTCTTT
TRBV5-4	-	TRBJ2-5	-	CASSLGGQGPETQYF	TGTGCCAGCAGCTTGGGGGGGCAGGGTCCAGAGACCCAGTACTTC
TRBV18	-	TRBJ2-1	-	CASSPGTHNEQFF	TGTGCCAGCTCACCCGGGACTCACAATGAGCAGTTCTTC